The T cell receptor (beta chain) described here comes from a study of CD8+CD57+ T cells in acquired aplastic anemia. This clonotype has ten or more counts. Its antigen is as yet unknown. This CDR3 region has 11 residues. The V end lost 6 bases, the J end lost 7 bases, and 6 bases lay between the germline ends. Per the germline V gene, CDR1 is LNHNV and CDR2 is YYDKDF (reference sequence). General study results and limits: Patients had around 30 CD8+ CDR3 sequences in common with controls (the shared set).

All patients picked for sequencing had shown, by flow cytometry, an expansion of CD8+CD57+ cells. According to the study, genomic DNA was the template for TCR beta VDJ and CDR3 profiling. From the reads, TCRdb called clonotypes with MiXCR, one entry per CDR3 protein. The data contain around 430,000 distinct CDR3 sequences, around 30% of them singletons. Sample: sorted CD4+, CD8+, or CD8+CD57+ T cells (not recorded which) from PBMCs. The rearrangement joins TRBV15 to TRBJ2-2, with D hard to call. This TCR came from a human donor with aplastic anemia. CDR3 loop: CATRAVGELFF. The CDR3 DNA sequence: TGTGCCACCAGGGCGGTCGGGGAGCTGTTTTTT.